Below, one T cell receptor (beta chain) is given with its context. These data belong to a study of T cell changes during pregnancy in multiple sclerosis. V lost 5 bases, J lost 4 bases, and 7 bases stayed unmatched. This CDR3 spans 15 amino acids. Germline V gene data show CDR1 as SGHVS and CDR2 as FQNEAQ. The table came from immunoSEQ multiplex PCR; TCRdb's copy has only in-frame clones and leaves some out. This table has tens of thousands of clones, 75% to 90% appearing once. The sample here was CD4+ T cells from peripheral blood mononuclear cells, taken in the first trimester of pregnancy. The sequence was collected from a female donor in good health, enrolled as a control in a pregnancy study. The chain links TRBV7-8 to TRBJ2-3, with 9 bases lining up with TRBD2. CDR3 in amino acids: CASSKTEREADTQYF. The CDR3 nucleotides are TGTGCCAGCAGCAAGACGGAGCGGGAGGCAGATACGCAGTATTTT. The variable domain in full, with the rest retrieved from reference TRBV7-8 and TRBJ2-3, is GAGVSQSPRYKVAKRGQDVALRCDPISGHVSLFWYQQALGQGPEFLTYFQNEAQLDKSGLPSDRFFAERPEGSVSTLKIQRTQQEDSAVYLCASSKTEREADTQYFGPGTRLTVL.